Listed here are 2 T cell receptor beta chains from one sample, sequenced in a study of shared clonotypes between healthy human individuals. Assay: immunoSEQ multiplex PCR; the TCRdb copy retains only in-frame clones and omits some. This sample has roughly 86,000 clones, with about 70% found just once. Input material: memory CD8+ T cells sorted from blood. The subset denotes: CD45RO+ cells pooled with CCR7-negative TemRA cells. All receptors derive from a man aged 30-40 years in good health.

This clone was recorded a few times. This chain uses TRBV6-5 with TRBJ1-1, with D perhaps matching TRBD1 (6 bases). This CDR3 is built from 11 residues. In germline, CDR1 is MNHEY, CDR2 SVGAGI. Trimming shortened V by 6 bases and J by 6 bases, and 8 bases separated the two germline ends. The CDR3 loop reads CASRQGSEAFF. CDR3 DNA sequence: TGTGCCAGCAGGCAGGGGTCTGAAGCTTTCTTT.

The J gene is TRBJ2-2, the V gene TRBV5-1, with TRBD2 identical over 9 bases. Germline-derived CDR1 and CDR2 are SGHRS and YFSETQ. After removal of 5 bases from V and 2 bases from J, the junction contained 4 bases not matched to a gene. The CDR3 consists of 15 residues. In DNA, the CDR3 is TGCGCCAGCAGACCGGGACTAGCAAACACCGGGGAGCTGTTTTTT. This gives the protein CASRPGLANTGELFF.